These 31 T cell receptor beta chains were sequenced from one sample in a study of OX40 agonist ivuxolimab in advanced cancers. Some clones are missing from TCRdb's copy, which holds only in-frame ones; the method was immunoSEQ multiplex PCR. The sample contains 15,000 to 20,000 clones, over 60% of which appear only once. The sequences come from CD4+ or CD8+ T cells sorted from blood, collected in a trial of the OX40 agonist ivuxolimab. Receptor source: an adult with an advanced solid tumor such as melanoma, head and neck, liver or kidney cancer.

The V and J genes are TRBV4-1 and TRBJ1-3, with D unclear. CDR1 MGHRA and CDR2 YSYEKL come from the germline V gene. The CDR3 sequence is 15 residues long. V lost 0 bases and J 0 bases, leaving 6 bases between the germline ends. The CDR3 loop reads CASSQDQASGNTIYF. The CDR3 DNA sequence: TGCGCCAGCAGCCAAGATCAGGCCTCTGGAAACACCATATATTTT.

V gene TRBV6-6 combines with J gene TRBJ1-6; D possibly corresponds to TRBD1 (6 bases). The CDR3 spans 15 residues. Germline CDR1 MNHNY, CDR2 SVGAGI (reference sequence). Trimming took off 5 bases at V and 7 bases at J, with 15 bases between the two ends. The CDR3 nucleotides read TGTGCCAGCAGTGACCGGGCAGGGGCGAATTCACCCCTCCACTTT. This sequence encodes CASSDRAGANSPLHF.

V gene TRBV5-1 combines with J gene TRBJ2-2; D tentatively fits TRBD1 or TRBD2 (6 bases each). The CDR3 covers 16 residues. Germline V CDR1 and CDR2: SGHRS, YFSETQ. Trimming took 1 base from V and 3 from J, leaving 13 bases between them. The CDR3 region is CASSLQGGRDTGELFF. The CDR3 nucleotides are TGCGCCAGCAGCTTGCAAGGGGGGCGCGACACCGGGGAGCTGTTTTTT.

This clone has more than one count but fewer than ten. The chain couples TRBV7-9 to TRBJ1-2; no definite D call. The V and J ends lost 8 bases and 7 bases respectively, with 11 bases between them. The CDR3 totals 11 residues. Germline V gene sequence: CDR1 SEHNR, CDR2 FQNEAQ (reference sequence). This CDR3 is CASQLNIGYTF. Written as DNA, the CDR3 is TGTGCCAGCCAATTAAACATTGGCTACACCTTC.

The chain links TRBV28 to TRBJ1-1, with 9 bases fitting TRBD1. The CDR3 runs to 17 residues. V dropped 3 bases and J dropped 4; count of bases not matched to a gene: 12. CDR1 MDHEN and CDR2 SYDVKM come from the germline V gene. The CDR3 bases are TGTGCCAGCAGTTTTCCGGGACAGGGAATTTTGCCCACTGAAGCTTTCTTT. It translates to CASSFPGQGILPTEAFF.

This clone was observed a few times. The J gene is TRBJ1-1, the V gene TRBV6-4; D is unresolved. This CDR3 is 12 amino acids long. V was cut by 5 bases and J by 4 bases, with 8 bases left in between. Germline V gene data show CDR1 as MRHNA and CDR2 as SNTAGT. The CDR3 bases are TGTGCCAGCAGTTACGTTCTCACTGAAGCTTTCTTT. This translates into CASSYVLTEAFF.

V and J are TRBV28 and TRBJ2-5, with 7 positions matching TRBD1. The end of the DNA aligns better with TRBJ2-7, so the J call may be wrong. Looked up from germline, CDR1 is MDHEN and CDR2 is SYDVKM. The CDR3 covers 14 residues. The CDR3, as DNA: TGTGCCAGCAGTGACAGGGTGTCCCCCTACGAGCAGTACTTC. Its translation: CASSDRVSPYEQYF.

The chain employs TRBV13 and TRBJ2-7; D ambiguous. The germline V and J ends were trimmed by 6 bases and 2 bases, with 8 bases remaining between them. This CDR3 spans 12 amino acids. Germline CDR1 and CDR2: PRHDT and FYEKMQ (reference sequence). Written as DNA, the CDR3 is TGTGCCAGCAGTTATCAGCCCTACGAGCAGTACTTC. Encoded protein: CASSYQPYEQYF.

The count of this clone is one. The chain couples TRBV7-9 to TRBJ2-2, with 7 positions matching TRBD2. This CDR3 is 13 amino acids long. CDR1 and CDR2 (germline): SEHNR, FQNEAQ (reference sequence). V lost 5 bases and J lost 7; bases outside the gene matches: 4. The DNA of the CDR3 is TGTGCCAGCAGCCAAGCGGGGCACGGGGAGCTGTTTTTT. Amino acids: CASSQAGHGELFF.

The V call is TRBV27, the J call TRBJ1-2, with D perhaps matching TRBD1 (6 bases). Germline V CDR1 and CDR2: MNHEY, SMNVEV (reference sequence). Trimming shortened V by 1 base and J by 3 bases, and 6 bases separated the two germline ends. The CDR3 extends over 13 amino acids. Here the CDR3 reads CASSLYRDYGYTF. The CDR3 bases are TGTGCCAGCAGTTTATACAGGGACTATGGCTACACCTTC.

V is TRBV27 and J is TRBJ2-5; no reliable D call. V gave up 4 bases and J gave up 1 base, with 1 base separating them. This CDR3 has 11 amino acids. Germline V gives CDR1 MNHEY, CDR2 SMNVEV (reference sequence). DNA of the CDR3: TGTGCCAGCAGTTCCCAAGAGACCCAGTACTTC. This translates into CASSSQETQYF.

This CDR3 reads CASSLNGGRYSRTYNEQFF. CDR3 in DNA: TGTGCCAGCAGCTTAAATGGGGGGAGATACAGCCGCACCTACAATGAGCAGTTCTTC. The chain carries TRBV7-3 and TRBJ2-1; tentatively, D is TRBD2 (6 bases). This CDR3 is 19 amino acids long. V lost 1 base, J lost 2 bases, and 21 bases lay in between. Germline-derived CDR1 and CDR2 are SGHTA and FQGTGA.

This clone has more than one count but fewer than ten. The V and J genes are TRBV4-1 and TRBJ1-1; D is ambiguous. CDR3 size: 16 residues. Germline CDR1 is MGHRA and CDR2 is YSYEKL. Trimming shortened V by 0 bases and J by 0 bases, and 11 bases separated the two germline ends. This chain's CDR3 is CASSQDQGSLNTEAFF. The CDR3 region has the DNA TGCGCCAGCAGCCAAGATCAAGGGAGCCTGAACACTGAAGCTTTCTTT.

This clone was recorded once. This sequence joins TRBV11-2 and TRBJ2-2; D tentatively fits TRBD1 or TRBD2 (5 bases each). With 1 base removed from V and 2 bases from J, the gap between germline ends came to 11 bases. This CDR3 region has 16 residues. Germline V gene sequence: CDR1 SGHAT, CDR2 FQNNGV. In DNA, the CDR3 is TGTGCCAGCAGCTTAGTAGGGGAGATTAACACCGGGGAGCTGTTTTTT. Its translation is CASSLVGEINTGELFF.

The rearrangement uses TRBV27 and TRBJ1-2; 8 nucleotides agree with TRBD1. V lost 5 bases to trimming and J lost 3 bases; unmatched junction nucleotides: 5. Germline assignment: CDR1 MNHEY and CDR2 SMNVEV (reference sequence). The CDR3 has 14 residues. The CDR3 protein is CASSVTGGYYGYTF. CDR3 bases: TGTGCCAGCAGTGTTACAGGGGGTTACTATGGCTACACCTTC.

The gene calls are TRBV19 and TRBJ1-1; the D is unclear. CDR3 length equals 16 residues. V was trimmed by 2 bases and J by 0 bases, leaving 13 bases between them. CDR1 is LNHDA and CDR2 is SQIVND in the germline V gene (reference sequence). The CDR3 region is CASSISDTSLNTEAFF. In nucleotides, the CDR3 is TGTGCCAGTAGTATAAGTGACACCAGCCTGAACACTGAAGCTTTCTTT.

V gene TRBV7-9 combines with J gene TRBJ2-2; D may be TRBD2 (5 bases). The germline V gene encodes CDR1 SEHNR and CDR2 FQNEAQ (reference sequence). The CDR3 sequence is 13 residues long. The CDR3 nucleotides are TGTGCATATAGCGATAAGAACACCGGGGAGCTGTTTTTT. As protein: CAYSDKNTGELFF.

There are a few counts of this clone. The rearrangement uses TRBV7-9 and TRBJ1-1; possible D gene TRBD1, 5 bases. Germline-derived CDR1 and CDR2 are SEHNR and FQNEAQ (reference sequence). Trimming pared 9 bases from V and 1 base from J, leaving 12 bases between. CDR3 size: 13 residues. The CDR3 spells CASTQTGNTEAFF. The CDR3 DNA reads as TGTGCCAGTACCCAAACAGGGAACACTGAAGCTTTCTTT.

Points on this clone: One junction end disagrees with the germline gene, perhaps due to a read error. This chain connects TRBV5-1 to TRBJ2-7, with D hard to call. Looked up from germline, CDR1 is SGHRS and CDR2 is YFSETQ. The CDR3 runs to 15 residues. The CDR3 is CTSSLELVPSYEQYF. In DNA form, the CDR3 reads TGCACCAGCAGCTTGGAGCTAGTACCATCCTACGAGCAGTACTTC.

The genes are TRBV6-6 and TRBJ2-1; the D gene is possibly TRBD2 (6 bases). The germline gives CDR1 MNHNY, CDR2 SVGAGI (reference sequence). The CDR3 has 14 residues. Deletions cut 10 bases from V and 8 bases from J, with 21 bases between. The CDR3 nucleotides read TGTGCCACCAGCCCGACGGGAGATAGGGATGAGCAGTTCTTC. Amino acids: CATSPTGDRDEQFF.

In this sample, this clone is medium-sized. The CDR3 coding sequence is TGTGCCAGCAGCTTAGCGGGCGGTAATAGCAATCAGCCCCAGCATTTT. It is translated as CASSLAGGNSNQPQHF. The chain combines TRBV7-9 with TRBJ1-5, with D uncertain. Trimming took off 0 bases at V and 0 bases at J, with 9 bases between the two ends. Per the germline V gene, CDR1 is SEHNR and CDR2 is FQNEAQ (reference sequence). The CDR3 totals 16 residues.

This clone has just a few counts. The V call is TRBV15, the J call TRBJ2-3; tentative D call: TRBD2 (6 bases). Trimming removed 6 bases at V and 0 bases at J, with 10 bases between. This CDR3 is 14 amino acids long. The germline V gene encodes CDR1 LNHNV and CDR2 YYDKDF (reference sequence). CDR3 in DNA: TGTGCCACCAGTGGGGACTCTAGCACAGATACGCAGTATTTT. This gives the protein CATSGDSSTDTQYF.

The J gene is TRBJ1-4, the V gene TRBV6-1; D may be TRBD1 (6 bases). Trimming removed 3 bases at V and 5 bases at J, with 13 bases between. The CDR3 covers 15 residues. CDR1 is MNHNS, CDR2 SASEGT, per germline. The CDR3: CASSEGAGANEKLFF. The CDR3 bases are TGTGCCAGCAGTGAGGGTGCAGGGGCCAATGAAAAACTGTTTTTT.

The rearrangement uses TRBV28 and TRBJ1-4; perhaps TRBD1 as D (5 bases). The CDR3 sequence is 14 residues long. Germline V gives CDR1 MDHEN, CDR2 SYDVKM. V was trimmed by 6 bases and J by 8 bases, leaving 16 bases between them. This CDR3 reads CASRGLQGYEKLFF. The DNA of the CDR3 is TGTGCCAGCAGGGGACTCCAGGGTTACGAAAAACTGTTTTTT.

The gene calls are TRBV4-1 and TRBJ1-3; 7 nucleotides line up with TRBD1. V was clipped by 4 bases and J by 0 bases; unmatched bases: 6. This CDR3 spans 16 amino acids. Germline V gene sequence: CDR1 MGHRA, CDR2 YSYEKL. The CDR3 reads CASSLAGTDSGNTIYF. In DNA, the CDR3 is TGCGCCAGCAGCCTCGCCGGGACAGACTCTGGAAACACCATATATTTT.

This clone is medium-sized (0.01 to 0.1%) by share. V and J are TRBV2 and TRBJ2-7, with D perhaps TRBD1 or TRBD2 (5 bases each). The V end lost 1 base, the J end lost 0 bases, and 7 bases lay between the germline ends. CDR3 length equals 14 residues. Germline CDR1 SNHLY, CDR2 FYNNEI. The DNA of the CDR3 is TGTGCCAGCAGTGAAGGGGGGATCTCCTACGAGCAGTACTTC. This sequence encodes CASSEGGISYEQYF.

J is TRBJ2-7 and V is TRBV29-1; no clear D gene. The germline V gene encodes CDR1 SQVTM and CDR2 ANQGSEA. The CDR3 extends over 15 amino acids. As DNA, the CDR3 is TGCAGAGAACGTCTTTCACCTCCGTGCTCCTACGAGCAGTACTTC. Translated: CRERLSPPCSYEQYF.

In regard to this clone: A far more abundant clone sits one base away, making this likely a read error. V and J are TRBV5-6 and TRBJ1-1; D remains ambiguous. This CDR3 contains 13 residues. CDR1 is SGHDT and CDR2 is YYEEEE in the germline V gene. The germline V and J ends were trimmed by 0 bases and 6 bases, with 9 bases remaining between them. The CDR3, as DNA: TGTGCCAGCAGCTTGGCCAAAGACGCTGAAGCTTTCTTT. It is translated as CASSLAKDAEAFF.

This clone was counted only a few times. The rearrangement links TRBV10-3 to TRBJ2-3, with TRBD2 matching 14 bases. The CDR3 loop spans 18 amino acids. The V and J ends lost 3 bases and 1 base, in that order; junction bases with no gene match: 6. Germline V CDR1 and CDR2: ENHRY, SYGVKD. The CDR3 coding sequence is TGTGCCATCAGTGAACCGGGACTAGCGGGGGCGCGCACAGATACGCAGTATTTT. This codes for CAISEPGLAGARTDTQYF.

The chain combines TRBV6-5 with TRBJ1-2; D is uncertain. The CDR3 is 13 residues long. Germline assignment: CDR1 MNHEY and CDR2 SVGAGI. V shed 0 bases and J shed 11 bases, with 13 bases lying between them. The CDR3 DNA reads as TGTGCCAGCAGTTACTCGCTCGAAGGGCCGTACACCTTC. It specifies CASSYSLEGPYTF.

This clone was seen ten or more times. The V gene is TRBV27, the J gene TRBJ1-6; D call uncertain. There are 12 residues in the CDR3. Germline CDR1 is MNHEY and CDR2 is SMNVEV (reference sequence). Trimming took 5 bases from V and 8 from J, leaving 7 bases between them. The CDR3 sequence is CASSMGYSPLHF. CDR3 nucleotides: TGTGCCAGCAGTATGGGGTATTCACCCCTCCACTTT.